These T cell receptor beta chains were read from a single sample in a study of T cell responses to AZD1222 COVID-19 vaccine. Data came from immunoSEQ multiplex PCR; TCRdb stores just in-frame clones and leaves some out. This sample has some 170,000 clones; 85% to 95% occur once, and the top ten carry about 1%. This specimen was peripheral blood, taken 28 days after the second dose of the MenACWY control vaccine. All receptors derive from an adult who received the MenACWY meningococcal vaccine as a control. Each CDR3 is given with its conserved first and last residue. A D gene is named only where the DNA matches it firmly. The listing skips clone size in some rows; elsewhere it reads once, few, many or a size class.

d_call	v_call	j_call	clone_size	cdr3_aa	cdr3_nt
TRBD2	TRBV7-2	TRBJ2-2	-	CASSRLAGISGELFF	TGTGCCAGCAGTCGACTAGCGGGGATTTCCGGGGAGCTGTTTTTT
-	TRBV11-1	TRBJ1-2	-	CASSLHRGDYTF	TGTGCCAGCAGCTTGCATCGGGGCGACTACACCTTC
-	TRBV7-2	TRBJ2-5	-	CASSFAGAKETQYF	TGTGCCAGCAGCTTCGCGGGGGCCAAAGAGACCCAGTACTTC
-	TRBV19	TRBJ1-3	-	CASAAKERGNTIYF	TGTGCCAGTGCCGCCAAGGAGAGAGGAAACACCATATATTTT
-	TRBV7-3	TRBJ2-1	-	CASSSGGRDGEQFF	TGTGCCAGCAGCTCCGGAGGGAGAGACGGTGAGCAGTTCTTC
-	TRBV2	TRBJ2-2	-	CASSPGPNTGELFF	TGTGCCAGCAGCCCCGGACCGAACACCGGGGAGCTGTTTTTT
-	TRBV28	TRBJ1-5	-	CASSGAGVSNQPQHF	TGTGCCAGCAGTGGGGCCGGGGTGAGCAATCAGCCCCAGCATTTT
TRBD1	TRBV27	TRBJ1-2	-	CASSPTGGPLPYGYTF	TGTGCCAGCAGCCCGACAGGGGGCCCACTACCCTATGGCTACACCTTC
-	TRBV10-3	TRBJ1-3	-	CAISGTAGNTIYF	TGTGCCATCAGTGGAACTGCTGGAAACACCATATATTTT
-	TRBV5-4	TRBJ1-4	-	CASSFDPQWGRSNEKLFF	TGTGCCAGCAGCTTTGACCCTCAATGGGGGAGGTCTAATGAAAAACTGTTTTTT
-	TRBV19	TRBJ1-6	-	CASSARTVSSYNSPLHF	TGTGCCAGTAGTGCCCGGACAGTAAGCTCCTATAATTCACCCCTCCACTTT
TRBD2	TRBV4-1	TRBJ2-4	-	CASSQERGINIQYF	TGCGCCAGCAGCCAAGAGCGGGGGATAAACATTCAGTACTTC
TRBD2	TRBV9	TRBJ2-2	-	CASSVTAGGSGELFF	TGTGCCAGCAGCGTAACAGCGGGGGGATCCGGGGAGCTGTTTTTT
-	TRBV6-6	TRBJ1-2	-	CASTAVRAGEGGYTF	TGTGCCAGCACCGCGGTCCGCGCGGGGGAAGGTGGCTACACCTTC
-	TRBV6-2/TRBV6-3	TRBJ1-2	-	CASSIVGSRGYTF	TGTGCCAGCAGCATCGTGGGGTCGAGGGGCTACACCTTC
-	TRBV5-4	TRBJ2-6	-	CASSLKTGWVSGANVLTF	TGTGCCAGCAGCTTGAAAACAGGTTGGGTCTCTGGGGCCAACGTCCTGACTTTC
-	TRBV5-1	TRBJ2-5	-	CASSSLGRQETQYF	TGCGCCAGCAGCTCCCTGGGGAGGCAAGAGACCCAGTACTTC
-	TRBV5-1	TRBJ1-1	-	CASSLSQTNTEAFF	TGCGCCAGCAGCTTGTCGCAAACGAACACTGAAGCTTTCTTT
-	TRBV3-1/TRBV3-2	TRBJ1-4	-	CASSLTEKLFF	TGTGCCAGCAGCCTAACGGAAAAACTGTTTTTT
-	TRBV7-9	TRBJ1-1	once	CASSLEGRRRLNTEAFF	TGTGCCAGCAGCTTAGAAGGTCGTCGACGGCTGAACACTGAAGCTTTCTTT
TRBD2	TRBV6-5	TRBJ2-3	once	CASKLAGPTDTQYF	TGTGCCAGCAAGTTAGCGGGGCCCACAGATACGCAGTATTTT
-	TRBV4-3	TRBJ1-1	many	CASSQDRISTGGEAFF	TGCGCCAGCAGCCAAGACCGGATCTCTACTGGGGGTGAAGCTTTCTTT
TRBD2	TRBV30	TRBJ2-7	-	CAWKVLALEQYF	TGTGCCTGGAAAGTACTAGCGCTCGAGCAGTACTTC
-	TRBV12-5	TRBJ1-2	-	CASGLVSDSSYGYTF	TGTGCTAGTGGTTTGGTGTCCGACAGTAGCTATGGCTACACCTTC
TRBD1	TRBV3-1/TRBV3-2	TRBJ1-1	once	CASSKPDRVEAFF	TGTGCCAGCAGCAAACCAGACAGGGTTGAAGCTTTCTTT
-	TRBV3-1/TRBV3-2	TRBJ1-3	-	CASSQGVGGFNTIYF	TGTGCCAGCAGCCAAGGGGTAGGGGGTTTCAACACCATATATTTT
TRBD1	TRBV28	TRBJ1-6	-	CASTRDSYNSPLHF	TGTGCCAGCACCCGGGACAGTTATAATTCACCCCTCCACTTT
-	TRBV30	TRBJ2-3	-	CAWSTRRTTDTQYF	TGTGCCTGGAGTACACGGCGGACCACAGATACGCAGTATTTT
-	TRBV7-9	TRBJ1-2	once	CASSHRSRSNYGYTF	TGTGCCAGCAGCCACCGGAGCCGGAGCAACTATGGCTACACCTTC